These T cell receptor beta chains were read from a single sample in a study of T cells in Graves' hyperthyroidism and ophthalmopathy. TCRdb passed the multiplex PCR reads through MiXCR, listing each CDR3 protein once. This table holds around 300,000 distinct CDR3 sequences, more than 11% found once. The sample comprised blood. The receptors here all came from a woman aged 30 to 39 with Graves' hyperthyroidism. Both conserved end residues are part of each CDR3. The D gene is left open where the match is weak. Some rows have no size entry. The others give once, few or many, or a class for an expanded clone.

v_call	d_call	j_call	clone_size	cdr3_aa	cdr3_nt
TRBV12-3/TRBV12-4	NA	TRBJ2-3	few	CASRNRGGTDTQYF	TGTGCCAGCAGGAACAGGGGAGGTACAGATACGCAGTATTTT
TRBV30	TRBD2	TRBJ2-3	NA	CAWSGTLGTSGSTDTQYF	TGTGCCTGGAGTGGCACCTTGGGGACTAGCGGGAGCACAGATACGCAGTATTTT
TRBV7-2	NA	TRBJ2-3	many	CASSPRWTARFVRDTQYF	TGTGCCAGCAGCCCGCGTTGGACCGCGCGTTTTGTCCGGGATACGCAGTATTTT
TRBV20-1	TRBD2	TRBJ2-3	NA	CSVGGGGIDTQYF	TGCAGTGTTGGTGGCGGGGGAATTGATACGCAGTATTTT
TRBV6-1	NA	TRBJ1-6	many	CASMRVSNSPLHF	TGTGCCAGCATGCGGGTTTCAAATTCACCCCTCCACTTT
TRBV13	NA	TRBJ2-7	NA	CASSPPLWDTRSYEQYF	TGTGCCAGCAGCCCCCCTTTGTGGGACACCAGATCCTACGAGCAGTACTTC
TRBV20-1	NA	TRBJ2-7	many	CSARVGGQYEQYF	TGCAGTGCTAGAGTAGGCGGACAATACGAGCAGTACTTC
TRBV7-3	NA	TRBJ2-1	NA	CASSLGREYNEQFF	TGTGCCAGCAGCTTGGGCAGGGAATACAATGAGCAGTTCTTC
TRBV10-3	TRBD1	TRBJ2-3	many	CAISDPGGADTQYF	TGTGCCATCAGTGACCCAGGGGGCGCAGATACGCAGTATTTT
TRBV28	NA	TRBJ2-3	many	CASSLGTGGTQYF	TGTGCCAGCAGTTTAGGGACCGGCGGTACGCAGTATTTT
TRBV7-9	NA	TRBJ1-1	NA	CASSFGNMNTEAFF	TGTGCCAGCAGCTTCGGGAACATGAACACTGAAGCTTTCTTT
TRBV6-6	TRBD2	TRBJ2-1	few	CASSYSAVGLEISNEQFF	TGTGCCAGCAGTTACTCGGCCGTGGGACTAGAAATAAGTAATGAGCAGTTCTTC
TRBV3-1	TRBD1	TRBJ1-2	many	CASSQDKGTVNYGYTF	TGTGCCAGCAGCCAAGATAAAGGGACAGTCAACTATGGCTACACCTTC
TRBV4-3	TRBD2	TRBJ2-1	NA	CASSRTSESYNEQFF	TGCGCCAGCAGCCGAACTAGCGAATCCTACAATGAGCAGTTCTTC
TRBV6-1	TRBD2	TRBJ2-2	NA	CASSASGDTGELFF	TGTGCCAGCAGTGCTAGCGGGGATACCGGGGAGCTGTTTTTT
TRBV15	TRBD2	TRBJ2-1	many	CATSGNSGWDNEQFF	TGTGCCACCAGCGGTAATAGCGGGTGGGACAATGAGCAGTTCTTC
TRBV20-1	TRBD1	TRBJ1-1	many	CRTDRLTEAFF	TGCAGGACGGACAGGCTCACTGAAGCTTTCTTT
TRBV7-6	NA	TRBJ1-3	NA	CASSIGTGNTIYF	TGTGCCAGCAGTATCGGGACAGGAAACACCATATATTTT
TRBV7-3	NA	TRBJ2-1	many	CARTGQHYNEQFF	TGTGCCAGAACGGGACAACACTACAATGAGCAGTTCTTC
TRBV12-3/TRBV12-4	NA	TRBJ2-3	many	CASSKRRGTDTQYF	TGTGCCAGCAGTAAGCGGAGGGGCACAGATACGCAGTATTTT
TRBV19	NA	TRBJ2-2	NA	CASSILMAGELFF	TGTGCCAGTAGTATACTCATGGCCGGGGAGCTGTTTTTT
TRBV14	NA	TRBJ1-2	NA	CASSQEGRATRTYGYTF	TGTGCCAGCAGCCAAGAGGGACGGGCAACCAGAACCTATGGCTACACCTTC
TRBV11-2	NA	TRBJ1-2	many	CASSVGAGRNYGYTF	TGTGCCAGCAGCGTGGGGGCAGGGAGGAACTATGGCTACACCTTC
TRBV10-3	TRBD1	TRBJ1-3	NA	CAISETGDTGNTIYF	TGTGCCATCAGTGAGACAGGGGATACTGGAAACACCATATATTTT
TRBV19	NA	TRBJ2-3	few	CASSIDVDPPLAQYF	TGTGCCAGTAGTATAGATGTGGACCCACCTCTGGCGCAGTATTTT
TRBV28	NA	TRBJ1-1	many	CASSLPRFTEAFF	TGTGCCAGCAGTTTACCGCGATTCACTGAAGCTTTCTTT
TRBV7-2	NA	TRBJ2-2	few	CASGLPSGELFF	TGTGCCAGCGGTCTCCCATCCGGGGAGCTGTTTTTT
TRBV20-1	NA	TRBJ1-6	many	CSARGGSSYNSPLHF	TGCAGTGCTAGAGGAGGCAGCTCCTATAATTCACCCCTCCACTTT
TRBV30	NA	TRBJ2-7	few	CASQGLLSYEQYF	TGTGCTTCACAGGGTCTTCTATCCTACGAGCAGTACTTC
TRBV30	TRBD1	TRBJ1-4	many	CAFTGGSGVGEKLFF	TGTGCCTTTACAGGGGGCTCTGGAGTTGGTGAAAAACTGTTTTTT
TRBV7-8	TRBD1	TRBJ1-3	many	CASRRRGGNTIYF	TGTGCCAGCAGGCGCAGGGGGGGGAACACCATATATTTT
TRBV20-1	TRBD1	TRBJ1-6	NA	CSARDPRTGPLDNSPLHF	TGCAGTGCTAGAGATCCCCGGACAGGCCCCCTCGATAATTCACCCCTCCACTTT
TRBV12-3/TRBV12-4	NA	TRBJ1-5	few	CASSGHSNQPQHF	TGTGCCAGCAGTGGACACAGCAATCAGCCCCAGCATTTT
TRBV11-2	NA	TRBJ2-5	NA	CASSLSYQSEQYF	TGTGCCAGCAGCTTGTCATACCAATCGGAGCAGTACTTC
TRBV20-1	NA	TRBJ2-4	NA	CSAREGGILPAKNIQYF	TGCAGTGCTAGAGAAGGAGGTATCTTGCCGGCCAAAAACATTCAGTACTTC
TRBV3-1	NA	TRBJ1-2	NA	CASSQESRGYTF	TGTGCCAGCAGCCAAGAGAGCAGAGGCTACACCTTC
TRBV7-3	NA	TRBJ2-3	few	CASRGQPTSDTQYF	TGTGCCAGCCGAGGGCAGCCGACATCAGATACGCAGTATTTT
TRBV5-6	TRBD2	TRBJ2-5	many	CASSEEPGRVTQYF	TGTGCCAGCAGCGAGGAACCGGGGAGGGTGACCCAGTACTTC
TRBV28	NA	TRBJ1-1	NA	CASSTGGGNPNTEAFF	TGTGCCAGCAGCACCGGCGGGGGCAACCCGAACACTGAAGCTTTCTTT
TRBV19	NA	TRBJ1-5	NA	CASSMTKGRQWAQHF	TGTGCCAGTAGTATGACTAAGGGACGCCAATGGGCCCAGCATTTT
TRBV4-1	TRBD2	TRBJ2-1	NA	CASSRPGTSGTNEQFF	TGCGCCAGCAGCCGCCCCGGGACTAGCGGGACTAATGAGCAGTTCTTC
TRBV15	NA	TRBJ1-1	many	CATSRVGFENPHTEAFF	TGTGCCACCAGCAGAGTGGGTTTTGAGAACCCGCACACTGAAGCTTTCTTT
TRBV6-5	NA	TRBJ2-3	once	CASSYMGADTQYF	TGTGCCAGCAGTTACATGGGAGCAGATACGCAGTATTTT
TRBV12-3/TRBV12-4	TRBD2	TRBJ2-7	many	CASSLSAGAFEQYF	TGTGCCAGCAGTTTATCGGCGGGAGCGTTTGAGCAGTACTTC
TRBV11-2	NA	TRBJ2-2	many	CASSFDPNTGELFF	TGTGCCAGCAGTTTCGACCCAAACACCGGGGAGCTGTTTTTT
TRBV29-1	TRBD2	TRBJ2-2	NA	CSVASGRSELFF	TGCAGCGTTGCTAGCGGGAGGTCGGAGCTGTTTTTT
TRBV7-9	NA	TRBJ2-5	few	CASRGQATRETQYF	TGTGCCAGCCGAGGGCAGGCCACCCGAGAGACCCAGTACTTC
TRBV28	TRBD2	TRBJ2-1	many	CASSLFPAGGNEQFF	TGTGCCAGCAGTTTATTCCCAGCGGGAGGCAATGAGCAGTTCTTC
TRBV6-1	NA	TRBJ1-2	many	CASSYSGGRGDYGYTF	TGTGCCAGCAGTTATTCGGGGGGCCGGGGTGACTATGGCTACACCTTC
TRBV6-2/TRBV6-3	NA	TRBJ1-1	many	CASSWSIDPNTEAFF	TGTGCCAGCAGTTGGTCCATAGACCCGAACACTGAAGCTTTCTTT
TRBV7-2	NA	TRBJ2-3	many	CASSVQMGDTQYF	TGTGCCAGCAGCGTCCAGATGGGAGATACGCAGTATTTT